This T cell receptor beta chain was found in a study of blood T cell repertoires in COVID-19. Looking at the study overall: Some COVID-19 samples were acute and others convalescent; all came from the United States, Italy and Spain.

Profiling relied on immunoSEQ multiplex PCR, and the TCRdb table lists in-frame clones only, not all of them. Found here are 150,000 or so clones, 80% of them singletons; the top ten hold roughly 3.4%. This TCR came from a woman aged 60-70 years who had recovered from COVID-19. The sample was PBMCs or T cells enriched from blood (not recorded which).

This CDR3 is CASSPRLDEQFF. In nucleotides, the CDR3 is TGTGCCAGCAGTCCTAGACTAGATGAGCAGTTCTTC. The chain uses TRBV6-5 and TRBJ2-1; a possible D gene is TRBD2 (6 bases). CDR1 MNHEY and CDR2 SVGAGI come from the germline V gene. The germline V and J ends were trimmed by 5 bases and 8 bases, with 10 bases remaining between them. The CDR3 loop spans 12 amino acids.